The 22 T cell receptor beta chains below come from one sample, sequenced in a study of CXCR3-negative and CXCR3-positive naive CD8 T cells. The study, taken as a whole, reports: A higher hydrophobicity marked the TRB CDR3s of CXCR3-positive naive cells versus CXCR3-negative naive cells.

The TRB cDNA libraries were prepared by 5' RACE with UMI labels. TCRdb reprocessed the 5' RACE reads; each CDR3 protein has one entry and no DNA is given. The listing contains around 63,000 distinct CDR3 sequences. No antigens are known for them. Sequencing used naive CXCR3+ CD8+ T cells from blood. Described subset: CD45RO-CCR7+CD27+CD95- naive CD8+ T cells expressing CXCR3 (TNR3+). The receptors shown here come from a human donor in good health. Some clones in this sample may be carry-over from other donors' samples.

This chain joins TRBV7-9 and TRBJ2-3; TCRdb outputs TRBD1, but without DNA this stays unchecked. The CDR3 length is 15 residues. Germline values: CDR1 SEHNR, CDR2 FQNEAQ (reference sequence). Here the CDR3 reads CASSSRGSSTDTQYF.

The chain employs TRBV29-1 and TRBJ2-5; the D gene TCRdb calls, TRBD2, cannot be checked with no DNA. Germline CDR1 SQVTM, CDR2 ANQGSEA. This CDR3 is built from 16 residues. The chain's CDR3 is CSTERRAGGRLETQYF. Combining the CDR3 with reference TRBV29-1 and TRBJ2-5 gives the whole variable domain SAVISQKPSRDICQRGTSLTIQCQVDSQVTMMFWYRQQPGQSLTLIATANQGSEATYESGFVIDKFPISRPNLTFSTLTVSNMSPEDSSIYLCSTERRAGGRLETQYFGPGTRLLVL.

This chain uses TRBV7-3 with TRBJ2-3; TCRdb's D gene call, TRBD2, goes unchecked for lack of DNA. CDR3 length equals 15 residues. Germline CDR1 reads SGHTA; CDR2 reads FQGTGA. The CDR3: CASSKAGGAADTQYF.

V usage is TRBV7-3 and J usage is TRBJ1-1. The CDR3 contains 13 residues. CDR1 is SGHTA, CDR2 FQGTGA, per germline. CDR3 sequence: CASRQNGVTEAFF.

This rearrangement joins TRBV7-9 to TRBJ2-7; the TRBD1 assignment by TCRdb is unverifiable without DNA. The CDR3 loop spans 15 amino acids. Germline-derived CDR1 and CDR2 are SEHNR and FQNEAQ (reference sequence). CDR3 region: CASSSTGTGAYEQYF.

The CDR3 loop is CASSLLVRDSGNTIYF. This chain links TRBV11-3 with TRBJ1-3; TCRdb returns TRBD1, unconfirmable since there is no DNA. Germline V CDR1 and CDR2: SGHNT, YENEEA. The CDR3 extends over 16 amino acids.

V and J are TRBV3-1 and TRBJ1-1; there is no DNA to check the TCRdb D call of TRBD1. CDR1 and CDR2 from the germline V gene are LGHDT and YNNKEL (reference sequence). The CDR3 runs 13 residues. The chain's CDR3 is CASSQVGDDEAFF.

The rearrangement links TRBV6-5 to TRBJ2-3; the D call from TCRdb, TRBD1, cannot be confirmed without DNA. CDR3 length: 15 amino acids. The germline gives CDR1 MNHEY, CDR2 SVGAGI. This chain's CDR3 is CASSPPGRGTDTQYF.

This chain links TRBV5-6 with TRBJ2-1; checking the TCRdb D call of TRBD1 is not possible without DNA. The CDR3 is 16 residues long. The germline CDR1 and CDR2 sequences are SGHDT and YYEEEE. CDR3 sequence: CASSLGGGGSYNEQFF.

The chain recombines TRBV20-1 with TRBJ2-1. The CDR3 contains 11 residues. CDR1 is DFQATT, CDR2 SNEGSKA, per germline (reference sequence). This chain's CDR3 is CSGVVYNEQFF.

The chain is built from TRBV27 and TRBJ1-1; TCRdb calls TRBD1, which cannot be checked without DNA. The CDR3 sequence is 14 residues long. The germline gives CDR1 MNHEY, CDR2 SMNVEV (reference sequence). CDR3 protein: CASSLYRGHTEAFF.

The chain has TRBV7-6 and TRBJ2-7; TCRdb returns TRBD1, unconfirmable since there is no DNA. From germline, CDR1 is SGHVS and CDR2 FNYEAQ. The CDR3 runs 15 residues. The CDR3 spells CASSSPGQGSNEQYF.

The chain combines TRBV4-1 with TRBJ1-1. Germline V gene sequence: CDR1 MGHRA, CDR2 YSYEKL. The CDR3 contains 12 residues. The CDR3: CASSQYPAEAFF.

The chain joins TRBV7-3 to TRBJ1-3. This CDR3 has 13 residues. Germline lookup yields CDR1 SGHTA and CDR2 FQGTGA. CDR3 sequence reads: CASSLGPGNTIYF.

The chain links TRBV29-1 to TRBJ2-7; lacking DNA, the TRBD1 call made by TCRdb goes unchecked. The CDR3 covers 14 residues. Germline V gene sequence: CDR1 SQVTM, CDR2 ANQGSEA. The CDR3 spells CSVVTLTGGYEQYF.

The chain recombines TRBV29-1 with TRBJ1-2. Germline assignment: CDR1 SQVTM and CDR2 ANQGSEA. The CDR3 consists of 14 residues. The CDR3 here is CSVDARGSRYGYTF.

The chain couples TRBV7-2 to TRBJ2-3; TCRdb gives TRBD2 as the D gene, but with no DNA this cannot be confirmed. Germline V lookup: CDR1 SGHTA, CDR2 FQGNSA. The CDR3 sequence is 16 residues long. The CDR3 here is CASSLIAGIVADTQYF.

The rearrangement links TRBV2 to TRBJ2-1. This CDR3 has 14 residues. Germline CDR1 SNHLY, CDR2 FYNNEI. Here the CDR3 reads CASRPSSDYNEQFF.

This chain's CDR3 is CASSPVLIQERETQYF. The chain employs TRBV28 and TRBJ2-5; TCRdb's assignment of TRBD1 cannot be checked, as there is no DNA. This CDR3 is built from 16 residues. Germline V gene sequence: CDR1 MDHEN, CDR2 SYDVKM.

This chain connects TRBV20-1 to TRBJ2-7; there is no DNA to check the TCRdb D call of TRBD2. CDR1 is DFQATT and CDR2 is SNEGSKA in the germline V gene (reference sequence). The CDR3 extends over 15 amino acids. CDR3 loop: CSARTFSSDASEQYF.

The chain carries TRBV7-9 and TRBJ2-7; the D call from TCRdb, TRBD2, cannot be confirmed without DNA. This CDR3 contains 15 residues. Germline V gives CDR1 SEHNR, CDR2 FQNEAQ (reference sequence). CDR3: CASSHKRGLLYEQYF. Full variable domain (missing parts from reference TRBV7-9 and TRBJ2-7): DTGVSQNPRHKITKRGQNVTFRCDPISEHNRLYWYRQTLGQGPEFLTYFQNEAQLEKSRLLSDRFSAERPKGSFSTLEIQRTEQGDSAMYLCASSHKRGLLYEQYFGPGTRLTVT.

V gene TRBV3-1 combines with J gene TRBJ1-2; TCRdb gives TRBD1 as the D gene, but with no DNA this cannot be confirmed. CDR3 length: 15 amino acids. In germline, CDR1 is LGHDT, CDR2 YNNKEL (reference sequence). The CDR3 here is CASSLGTANNYGYTF.